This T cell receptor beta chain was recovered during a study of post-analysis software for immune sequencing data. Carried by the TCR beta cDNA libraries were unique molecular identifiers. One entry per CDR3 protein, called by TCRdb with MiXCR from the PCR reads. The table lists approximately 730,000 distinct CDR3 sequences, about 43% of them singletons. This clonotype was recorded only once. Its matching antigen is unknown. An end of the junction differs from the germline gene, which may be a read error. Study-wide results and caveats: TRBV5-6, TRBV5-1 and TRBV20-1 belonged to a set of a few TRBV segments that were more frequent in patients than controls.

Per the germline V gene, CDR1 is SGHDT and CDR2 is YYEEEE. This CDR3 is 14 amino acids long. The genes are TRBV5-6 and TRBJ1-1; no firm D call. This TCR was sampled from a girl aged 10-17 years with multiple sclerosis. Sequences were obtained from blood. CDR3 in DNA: TGTGCCAGCAGCTATCCTCCTGAGAACACTAAAGCTTTCTTT. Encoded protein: CASSYPPENTKAFF.